This T cell receptor beta chain was profiled in a study of a mutant IDH1 vaccine in newly diagnosed glioma. Overall study results and limits: The authors found pseudoprogression apparently unrelated to changes in top peripheral T cell clonotypes. The occurrence of vaccine-induced immune responses was seen in over 90% of patients.

Notes on this clone: Its antigen is undetermined.

This table comes from immunoSEQ multiplex PCR, and its TCRdb copy is limited to in-frame clones, with some not included. The sample includes about 38,000 clones, around 82% of them seen just once. V lost 4 bases and J lost 0, with 9 bases in between. The CDR3 is 14 amino acids. Germline loops: CDR1 SGHDT, CDR2 YYEEEE. The time point: baseline, week 1 (first vaccination visit). Treatment denoted: pre-vaccination baseline after standard-of-care therapy. The astrocytomas were IDH1-mutant, ATRX-negative, and WHO grade 3 or 4. This chain joins TRBV5-6 and TRBJ2-3; possibly TRBD2 for D (5 bases). The sample was PBMCs, taken from a glioma patient treated with radiotherapy, temozolomide or both. The TCR originated in a middle-aged man with glioma. Some clones in this sample may be carry-over from other donors' samples. The CDR3 DNA reads TGTGCCAGCAGCCGAGCGGCAAGCACAGATACGCAGTATTTT. Protein: CASSRAASTDTQYF.